The 16 T cell receptor beta chains presented below share a single source sample, sequenced in a study of blood T cell repertoires in COVID-19. The method was immunoSEQ multiplex PCR; TCRdb's version includes in-frame clones alone and lacks a portion of them. The sample yields about 250,000 clones, around nine tenths seen once. Specimen: peripheral blood. These receptors were obtained from a man between 18 and 29 years old with active or convalescent COVID-19.

The chain employs TRBV9 and TRBJ1-1, with TRBD1 identical over 7 bases. This CDR3 contains 14 residues. V was pared by 0 bases and J by 8 bases, with 7 bases of the junction left unmatched. The germline V gene encodes CDR1 SGDLS and CDR2 YYNGEE. The CDR3 is CASSVAPGGYEAFF. Written as DNA, the CDR3 is TGTGCCAGCAGCGTAGCTCCAGGGGGTTACGAAGCTTTCTTT.

This clone showed up just once. The gene calls are TRBV4-3 and TRBJ1-2; 7 positions agree with TRBD1. V gave up 1 base and J gave up 2 bases; unmatched junction bases: 4. This CDR3 region has 15 residues. Germline V gene data show CDR1 as LGHNA and CDR2 as YSLEER. CDR3 bases: TGCGCCAGCAGCCAAGCCCCGACAGGGAACTATGGCTACACCTTC. Translating it yields CASSQAPTGNYGYTF.

This rearrangement joins TRBV19 to TRBJ2-7; 7 nucleotides line up with TRBD2. Trimming removed 3 bases from V and 4 bases from J; junction bases left unmatched: 9. CDR1 and CDR2 from the germline V gene are LNHDA and SQIVND (reference sequence). The CDR3 sequence is 15 residues long. This CDR3 reads CASSIGASGTYEQYF. The CDR3 DNA reads as TGTGCCAGTAGTATCGGGGCTAGCGGAACGTACGAGCAGTACTTC.

The chain uses TRBV2 and TRBJ1-6; TRBD1 aligns across 7 bases. Looked up from germline, CDR1 is SNHLY and CDR2 is FYNNEI. The CDR3 is made up of 13 amino acids. With V trimmed by 6 bases and J by 14 bases, 10 bases remained unmatched. The CDR3 loop reads CASSQPGGRTLHF. DNA of the CDR3: TGTGCCAGCAGCCAACCAGGGGGTAGGACCCTCCACTTT.

This chain joins TRBV7-6 and TRBJ2-3; D is uncertain. Germline assignment: CDR1 SGHVS and CDR2 FNYEAQ. V lost 11 bases and J lost 2, with 2 bases in between. The CDR3 extends over 9 amino acids. CDR3 DNA: TGTGCCCTCACAGATACGCAGTATTTT. This translates into CALTDTQYF.

The chain carries TRBV6-2 or TRBV6-3 and TRBJ1-3, with D uncertain. This CDR3 region has 16 residues. Trimming pared 6 bases from V and 0 bases from J, leaving 15 bases between. CDR1 and CDR2 from the germline V gene are MNHEY and SVGEGT. CDR3 sequence reads: CASRPGGSSSGNTIYF. The CDR3 nucleotides read TGTGCCAGCAGACCTGGCGGCAGCAGCTCTGGAAACACCATATATTTT.

In its sample, this clone was seen once. This chain connects TRBV5-4 to TRBJ2-2; 9 bases align to TRBD1. Looked up from germline, CDR1 is SGHNT and CDR2 is YYREEE (reference sequence). Trimming cost V 2 bases and J 0 bases; bases outside gene matches: 5. The CDR3 has 17 residues. The CDR3 region is CASSLTGGLPNTGELFF. The CDR3 nucleotides are TGTGCCAGCAGCTTAACAGGGGGCCTACCGAACACCGGGGAGCTGTTTTTT.

The chain is built from TRBV18 and TRBJ1-1; D is possibly TRBD1 (6 bases). With 5 bases removed from V and 4 bases from J, the gap between germline ends came to 20 bases. The CDR3 spans 16 residues. Germline V gene lookup returns CDR1 KGHSH and CDR2 LQKENI. The CDR3: CASSNQAGGVSTEAFF. The CDR3 coding sequence is TGTGCCAGCTCAAACCAAGCTGGGGGCGTGAGCACTGAAGCTTTCTTT.

The J gene is TRBJ2-7, the V gene TRBV5-1; 9 bases are shared with TRBD1. Germline loops: CDR1 SGHRS, CDR2 YFSETQ. V shed 4 bases, J shed 4 bases, and the junction held 6 bases outside the gene matches. The CDR3 runs to 14 residues. CDR3 residues: CASSPDRGAYEQYF. The CDR3, as DNA: TGCGCCAGCAGCCCGGACAGGGGAGCTTACGAGCAGTACTTC.

In its sample, this clone was seen once. The chain carries TRBV7-2 and TRBJ2-1; a possible D gene is TRBD2 (5 bases). V lost 5 bases to trimming and J lost 8 bases, with 16 bases between them. The CDR3 loop spans 14 amino acids. CDR1 is SGHTA, CDR2 FQGNSA, per germline. The DNA for the CDR3 is TGTGCCAGCAGCCCCTACGGGATGTGGGATGAGCAGTTCTTC. It specifies CASSPYGMWDEQFF. Full variable domain (rest looked up from reference TRBV7-2 and TRBJ2-1): GAGVSQSPSNKVTEKGKDVELRCDPISGHTALYWYRQSLGQGLEFLIYFQGNSAPDKSGLPSDRFSAERTGGSVSTLTIQRTQQEDSAVYLCASSPYGMWDEQFFGPGTRLTVL.

The V call is TRBV13, the J call TRBJ1-2; D is possibly TRBD1 (6 bases). The germline V gene has CDR1 PRHDT and CDR2 FYEKMQ (reference sequence). The CDR3 covers 14 residues. The V end was cut by 4 bases, the J end by 4 bases, with 13 bases between. The CDR3 here is CASSSGTIAYGYTF. The CDR3 nucleotides are TGTGCCAGCAGCTCCGGGACAATCGCCTATGGCTACACCTTC.

The chain has TRBV7-3 and TRBJ2-1, with 8 bases lining up with TRBD1. Germline CDR1 SGHTA, CDR2 FQGTGA. The CDR3 contains 16 residues. The ends lost 5 bases at V and 4 bases at J; junction bases unmatched: 10. This chain's CDR3 is CASSPGPGQAYNEQFF. The CDR3 DNA follows: TGTGCCAGCAGCCCCGGCCCGGGACAGGCGTACAATGAGCAGTTCTTC. Supplemented by reference TRBV7-3 and TRBJ2-1, the full variable domain reads GAGVSQTPSNKVTEKGKYVELRCDPISGHTALYWYRQSLGQGPEFLIYFQGTGAADDSGLPNDRFFAVRPEGSVSTLKIQRTERGDSAVYLCASSPGPGQAYNEQFFGPGTRLTVL.

The CDR3 DNA is TGTGCCAGTCTCCTCCGGGACAGATGGAACACTGAAGCTTTCTTT. Translating gives CASLLRDRWNTEAFF. The chain recombines TRBV19 with TRBJ1-1; 7 bases match TRBD1. CDR1 LNHDA and CDR2 SQIVND come from the germline V gene (reference sequence). The length of the CDR3 is 15 residues. Trimming removed 8 bases from V and 1 base from J; junction bases left unmatched: 10.

There are a few counts of this clone. V and J are TRBV5-4 and TRBJ1-2; D remains unclear. Germline CDR1 is SGHNT and CDR2 is YYREEE (reference sequence). This CDR3 has 16 residues. The germline V and J ends were trimmed by 0 bases and 0 bases, with 12 bases remaining between them. CDR3 DNA: TGTGCCAGCAGCTTGGGAGGCGCCAACGCTAACTATGGCTACACCTTC. This encodes CASSLGGANANYGYTF.

This sequence joins TRBV28 and TRBJ2-3; TRBD2 matches 9 bases. Germline values: CDR1 MDHEN, CDR2 SYDVKM. Trimming cost V 8 bases and J 0 bases; bases outside gene matches: 9. The CDR3 has 16 amino acids. The CDR3, as DNA: TGTGCCAGCCCCCCAGCGGGGGGCCTGAGCACAGATACGCAGTATTTT. Protein sequence: CASPPAGGLSTDTQYF. Full variable domain (missing parts from reference TRBV28 and TRBJ2-3): DVKVTQSSRYLVKRTGEKVFLECVQDMDHENMFWYRQDPGLGLRLIYFSYDVKMKEKGDIPEGYSVSREKKERFSLILESASTNQTSMYLCASPPAGGLSTDTQYFGPGTRLTVL.

This clone was seen a handful of times. The rearrangement links TRBV7-2 to TRBJ1-6; 7 bases align to TRBD1. This CDR3 is 15 amino acids long. Germline CDR1 SGHTA, CDR2 FQGNSA. J was trimmed by 7 bases and V by 1 base; bases with no gene match: 4. The CDR3 is CASSLEGARNSPLHF. The CDR3 DNA is TGTGCCAGCAGCTTAGAGGGGGCGCGCAATTCACCCCTCCACTTT.